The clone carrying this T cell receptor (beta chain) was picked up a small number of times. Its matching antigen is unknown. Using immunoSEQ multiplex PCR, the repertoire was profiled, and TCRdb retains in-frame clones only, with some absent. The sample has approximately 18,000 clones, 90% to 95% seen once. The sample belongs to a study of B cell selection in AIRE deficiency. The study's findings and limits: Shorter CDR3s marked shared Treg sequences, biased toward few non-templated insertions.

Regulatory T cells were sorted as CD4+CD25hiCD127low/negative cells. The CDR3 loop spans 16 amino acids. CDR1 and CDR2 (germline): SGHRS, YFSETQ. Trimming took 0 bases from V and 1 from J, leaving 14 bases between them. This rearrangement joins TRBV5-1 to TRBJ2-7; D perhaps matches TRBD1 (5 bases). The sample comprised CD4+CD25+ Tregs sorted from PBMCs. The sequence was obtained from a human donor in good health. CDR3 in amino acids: CASSLASTGPSYEQYF. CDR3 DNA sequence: TGCGCCAGCAGCTTGGCCAGTACAGGTCCTTCCTACGAGCAGTACTTC.